This entry concerns a single T cell receptor (beta chain). Antigen: not known. The data stem from a study of shared clonotypes between healthy human individuals. Study observations and caveats: Sequencing depth was a factor that was expected to affect clonotype sharing among donors. Generally, estimated richness proved larger in naive subsets than it did in memory subsets.

Here immunoSEQ multiplex PCR was the method, and the copy in TCRdb shows in-frame clones only, minus some. The sample carries 2 million to 2.5 million clones, approximately 94% recorded once. The CDR3 is 14 amino acids. Trimming stripped 10 bases from V and 2 bases from J, with 17 bases between. The chain employs TRBV5-3 and TRBJ2-3, with no clear D. TRBV5-3 is classed as an ORF, of uncertain function. Material for sequencing was naive CD4+ T cells from PBMCs. Documented subset: CD45RA+ positively selected. The receptor was derived from a man in his late teens or twenties in good health. Some clones in this sample may be carry-over from other donors' samples. DNA for the CDR3: TGTGCCCTCGGCAGCTACCAGGACACAGATACGCAGTATTTT. Encoded protein: CALGSYQDTDTQYF.